This TCR beta chain was recorded in a study of shared clonotypes between healthy human individuals (dated by TCRdb to the early 2020s). About the full investigation: The cohort included three men and a couple of women between 18 and 49 years of age. Leukapheresis yielded between about 0.85 and 10 billion PBMCs per donor. For each donor, CD4 naive and CD4 memory were each given three plates, CD8 naive was given two plates, and CD8 memory was given one plate. To estimate repertoire size and how much clonotype sharing occurs between individuals, the study deeply sequenced the blood TCR repertoires of five or six healthy adults. Libraries were prepared and TCR repertoires were sequenced by different laboratories using diverse techniques, in order to increase sequencing depth and limit assay-specific biases.

With respect to this clone: Its cognate antigen has yet to be identified. No clone much larger than this one lies a single base away; base qualities are absent.

For the CD8 naive samples, CD45RO-negative cells were positively selected for CCR7, yielding a CD45RA+CCR7+ population from which TemRA cells were excluded. Healthy HIV-negative adults with no recently reported acute infections or vaccinations were included as donors. Only Caucasian adults living in Nashville, Tennessee, USA were represented among the donors. After blood collection by leukapheresis, PBMCs were isolated using Ficoll-Histopaque density gradient centrifugation and then cryopreserved in the vapor phase of liquid nitrogen. Analytical flow cytometry was used to check the purity and quantity of every magnetically sorted T cell population. Genomic DNA was isolated from each sorted fraction and quantified by UV absorbance on a Nanodrop 2000c. TCR CDR3 regions were amplified from genomic DNA by multiplex PCR using the deep immunoSEQ assay. Extracted genomic DNA from each cell subset was spread evenly across all wells of several immunoSEQ 96-well plates, with each plate serving as a replicate. Each replicate PCR for sorted subsets received about 180 ng genomic DNA, equal to 30,000 or so T cell genomes. Purified libraries were measured with a Qubit 3.0 fluorometer, size-checked on a Bioanalyzer 2100, and measured again with the KAPA Library Quantification kit. Every immunoSEQ 96-well plate was sequenced on a separate single-read 150-cycle Illumina NextSeq 550 flow cell. The published analysis was carried out like this. Because the immunoSEQ output included only junctional sequences and no quality scores, the filtering could not be the same as the filtering used for full-length reads. To assign V/J genes and CDR3, sequences were annotated using PyIR, a Python wrapper for IgBLAST v1.9, with IMGT germline references. Reads with weak V/J assignments (E-value above 1e-6), missing CDR3, stop codons, out-of-frame junctions, or ambiguous translated residues were removed. A V3J clonotype was defined by an identical inferred V gene, J gene, and CDR3 amino acid sequence. Percentage overlap between repertoires was computed as shared unique clonotypes divided by the size of the smaller repertoire. Three approaches were used to assess repertoire richness: RTK rarefaction, the Chao1 estimator, and Recon v2.1 estimates of unobserved clonotypes. OLGA was used to compute generation probabilities for all TCRbeta clonotypes that the gDNA method yielded from a few donors. TCRdb took over this immuneACCESS table, retaining in-frame rearrangements with V and J assigned. Such tables are incomplete; in checked studies, under half of the missing clones stem from an unresolved V gene, and the remainder is unexplained. V and J calls plus clone size are reproduced from that table; the DNA served to infer D and trimming. Here the sample has millions of clones; about 94% occur a single time. Together, the top ten hold approximately 1.2% of the sample.

Study-wide conclusions, independent of this receptor: Sharing across a few donors was observed for about 4.8% of naive CD4, 3% to 3.5% of naive CD8, roughly 2.3% of memory CD4, and about 0.4% of memory CD8 clonotypes. Even with the large sequencing depth, rarefaction of the sorted-subset datasets indicated that sequencing was incomplete. Compared with non-shared clonotypes, clonotypes shared by all four sorted-subset donors had higher generation probabilities. Because the study included a small number of donors, the genetic and exposure-history diversity represented was limited. Estimated clonotype richness was generally larger for naive than for memory subsets. Based on pairwise subsampling, the degree of clonotype sharing among donors was expected to be affected by sequencing depth. Sampling was limited to blood, and TCR repertoires in tissue likely differ from TCR repertoires in blood.

For CDR1 and CDR2, the germline V gene lists SGDLS and YYNGEE. The CDR3 goes from the cysteine to the phenylalanine over 12 residues. CDR3 DNA is the only sequence kept; it has 36 bases, read in frame from the first base. V loses 2 bases of germline sequence and J loses 10 bases, and the interval between the two ends is 10 bases. This sequence was found in a man aged 18 to 35 in good health. Specimen: naive CD8+ T cells sorted from blood. Interpreted using the paper, the cell subset or site label stands for: CD45RA+CCR7+. Recombination joined TRBV9 with TRBJ2-1; no D gene call is confident. This receptor carries the CDR3 CASSVGDGEQFF. The DNA sequence is TGTGCCAGCAGCGTCGGAGATGGGGAGCAGTTCTTC. The full variable domain, with segments outside the CDR3 supplied by the reference TRBV9 and TRBJ2-1 proteins, appears as DSGVTQTPKHLITATGQRVTLRCSPRSGDLSVYWYQQSLDQGLQFLIQYYNGEERAKGNILERFSAQQFPDLHSELNLSSLELGDSALYFCASSVGDGEQFFGPGTRLTVL.